This entry lists 32 T cell receptor beta chains sequenced from one sample in a study of identical twins (TCRdb year 2016). The library was generated by 5' RACE. TCRdb lists the instrument as Illumina HiSeq 2000. TCRdb handled the public reads itself, with Q25 trimming in fastp and clone calling in MiXCR, and kept productive beta chains. Every CDR3 protein is listed once, alongside the most common genes and DNA of its rows. The table for this sample lists more than 400,000 distinct CDR3 sequences; roughly 15% of them were counted only once. Jointly, the top ten make up roughly 0.44% of the sample. The sample was also linked to a second study, of yellow fever vaccine responses in identical twins.

The source material was CD4+ T cells sorted from blood. These receptors came from a woman aged 18-29 years in good health.

The V call is TRBV18, the J call TRBJ1-1; D not resolved. This CDR3 has 16 residues. The V gene's germline CDR1 is KGHSH and CDR2 LQKENI. V lost 2 bases and J 2 bases, leaving 15 bases between the germline ends. CDR3 in DNA: TGTGCCAGCTCACCAACGGAGGCCCTACTAAACACTGAAGCTTTCTTT. Amino acids: CASSPTEALLNTEAFF.

The chain combines TRBV18 with TRBJ2-1; 14 bases align to TRBD2. V dropped 3 bases and J dropped 6; count of bases not matched to a gene: 13. Germline V CDR1 and CDR2: KGHSH, LQKENI. This CDR3 is 19 amino acids long. CDR3 amino acids: CASSPLATSGRAAGNEQFF. The CDR3 DNA reads as TGTGCCAGCTCACCTCTCGCGACTAGCGGGAGGGCGGCGGGCAATGAGCAGTTCTTC. The full variable domain, its missing parts supplied by reference TRBV18 and TRBJ2-1, is NAGVMQNPRHLVRRRGQEARLRCSPMKGHSHVYWYRQLPEEGLKFMVYLQKENIIDESGMPKERFSAEFPKEGPSILRIQQVVRGDSAAYFCASSPLATSGRAAGNEQFFGPGTRLTVL.

This clonotype was found a few times. The rearrangement links TRBV12-3 or TRBV12-4 to TRBJ2-6; D call uncertain. The CDR3 loop spans 13 amino acids. With 6 bases removed from V and 2 bases from J, the gap between germline ends came to 5 bases. CDR3: CASSHTGANVLTF. CDR3 DNA: TGTGCCAGCAGCCACACTGGGGCCAACGTCCTGACTTTC.

In its sample, this clonotype was seen a few times. V and J are TRBV3-1 and TRBJ2-7, with 11 bases fitting TRBD2. The CDR3 consists of 15 residues. The J segment lost 1 base and the V segment lost 3 bases, leaving 2 bases of the junction unmatched. Looked up from germline, CDR1 is LGHDT and CDR2 is YNNKEL (reference sequence). CDR3 loop: CASSQTSGTSYEQYF. The DNA of the CDR3 is TGTGCCAGCAGCCAGACTAGCGGGACATCCTACGAGCAGTACTTC.

This clonotype has only a few counts. The gene calls are TRBV27 and TRBJ2-2, with TRBD2 matching 14 bases. The CDR3 totals 15 residues. Germline lookup yields CDR1 MNHEY and CDR2 SMNVEV (reference sequence). J was trimmed by 6 bases and V by 8 bases; bases with no gene match: 5. The CDR3 sequence: CASQTSGRASGELFF. The CDR3 region has the DNA TGTGCCAGCCAGACTAGCGGGAGGGCCTCCGGGGAGCTGTTTTTT.

This clonotype came up many times. The chain employs TRBV12-3 or TRBV12-4 and TRBJ1-1, with D uncertain. CDR3 length: 11 residues. The V gene lost 5 bases and the J gene lost 6 bases, with 7 bases spanning the gap. CDR3 amino acids: CASSPSAEAFF. The CDR3 region has the DNA TGTGCCAGCAGTCCCTCCGCTGAAGCTTTCTTT.

Only a few counts were recorded for this clonotype. This chain joins TRBV29-1 and TRBJ2-4; D uncertain. Germline V gene sequence: CDR1 SQVTM, CDR2 ANQGSEA. The length of the CDR3 is 15 residues. The V end lost 3 bases, the J end lost 0 bases, and 12 bases lay between the germline ends. The DNA for the CDR3 is TGCAGCGTTGATTTTCAGATGGGAGCCAAAAACATTCAGTACTTC. Protein product: CSVDFQMGAKNIQYF.

This clonotype appeared a few times. The chain uses TRBV29-1 and TRBJ2-1; 7 bases map to TRBD2. The germline CDR1 and CDR2 sequences are SQVTM and ANQGSEA. V lost 4 bases, J lost 5 bases, and 11 bases stayed unmatched. This CDR3 is 15 amino acids long. The CDR3, as DNA: TGCAGCGTTGGAAGTTGGGCTAGCGGCGACAATGAGCAGTTCTTC. This sequence encodes CSVGSWASGDNEQFF.

This clonotype has a handful of counts. J is TRBJ1-4 and V is TRBV5-1; D ambiguous. The CDR3 runs to 15 residues. Trimming pared 2 bases from V and 7 bases from J, leaving 15 bases between. Germline loops: CDR1 SGHRS, CDR2 YFSETQ. The CDR3 DNA is TGCGCCAGCAGCTTTGGGGAGGGTTTGAGTGAAAAACTGTTTTTT. This translates into CASSFGEGLSEKLFF. Variable domain in full (rest from reference TRBV5-1 and TRBJ1-4): KAGVTQTPRYLIKTRGQQVTLSCSPISGHRSVSWYQQTPGQGLQFLFEYFSETQRNKGNFPGRFSGRQFSNSRSEMNVSTLELGDSALYLCASSFGEGLSEKLFFGSGTQLSVL.

This clonotype was seen a few times. This chain links TRBV3-1 with TRBJ1-4, with a weak D call TRBD1 (6 bases). The germline CDR1 and CDR2 sequences are LGHDT and YNNKEL (reference sequence). The germline V and J ends were trimmed by 3 bases and 4 bases, with 15 bases remaining between them. The CDR3 contains 16 residues. The CDR3 protein is CASSHTTGMGNEKLFF. In DNA form, the CDR3 reads TGTGCCAGCAGCCATACAACAGGGATGGGTAATGAAAAACTGTTTTTT.

The sample holds a few counts of this clonotype. This rearrangement joins TRBV7-9 to TRBJ1-4; 7 positions match TRBD1. CDR1 and CDR2 from the germline V gene are SEHNR and FQNEAQ (reference sequence). V shed 1 base, J shed 3 bases, and the junction held 2 bases outside the gene matches. The CDR3 is 15 residues long. The DNA of the CDR3 is TGTGCCAGCAGCTTAGGGGACAGCTCTAATGAAAAACTGTTTTTT. Its translation: CASSLGDSSNEKLFF.

This clonotype occurred many times. The chain combines TRBV7-8 with TRBJ1-2, with D perhaps matching TRBD1 (6 bases). Germline V CDR1 and CDR2: SGHVS, FQNEAQ. V lost 5 bases to trimming and J lost 7 bases, with 20 bases between them. The CDR3 consists of 15 residues. The CDR3 protein is CASSLQGSTVGGYTF. The CDR3 nucleotides read TGTGCCAGCAGCCTGCAGGGGAGCACTGTAGGTGGCTACACCTTC.

The V call is TRBV7-8, the J call TRBJ2-1; tentative D call: TRBD1 (6 bases). V was clipped by 4 bases and J by 4 bases, with 17 bases between them. Per the germline V gene, CDR1 is SGHVS and CDR2 is FQNEAQ. This CDR3 region has 16 residues. As DNA, the CDR3 is TGTGCCAGCAGCTCAGACGGACAGCGAAGTTACAATGAGCAGTTCTTC. It codes for CASSSDGQRSYNEQFF.

Points on this clonotype: A much bigger clone sits one base away, suggesting this may be a read error. This chain uses TRBV6-2 or TRBV6-3 with TRBJ1-1; no definite D call. The CDR3 is 12 residues long. The germline CDR1 and CDR2 sequences are MNHEY and SVGEGT. V lost 4 bases and J lost 4, with 7 bases in between. CDR3 amino acids: CASSLGITEAFF. DNA of the CDR3: TGTGCCAGCAGTTTAGGGATCACTGAAGCTTTCTTT.

The CDR3 DNA sequence: TGTGCCAGCTCACCACAACCAGTTTCCTACGAGCAGTACTTC. Translation gives CASSPQPVSYEQYF. V and J are TRBV18 and TRBJ2-7; no reliable D call. Germline V gene sequence: CDR1 KGHSH, CDR2 LQKENI. CDR3 length equals 14 residues. V was cut by 1 base and J by 1 base, with 8 bases left in between.

This clonotype was seen repeatedly, ten times or more. The rearrangement links TRBV12-3 or TRBV12-4 to TRBJ1-5, with TRBD1 as a possible D gene (6 bases). V lost 7 bases and J 1 base, leaving 14 bases between the germline ends. This CDR3 is 15 amino acids long. This CDR3 is CASTRGGASNQPQHF. The CDR3 coding sequence is TGTGCCAGCACCCGGGGGGGGGCGAGCAATCAGCCCCAGCATTTT.

The V and J genes are TRBV29-1 and TRBJ1-1; D unresolved. Germline-derived CDR1 and CDR2 are SQVTM and ANQGSEA. V lost 6 bases and J 6 bases, leaving 8 bases between the germline ends. The CDR3 contains 10 residues. For the CDR3, the DNA is TGCAGCGTAGGGTTCTCTGAAGCTTTCTTT. It is translated as CSVGFSEAFF.

This clonotype was detected only a few times. The chain links TRBV6-1 to TRBJ2-7; 10 bases align to TRBD2. The CDR3 length is 14 residues. CDR1 and CDR2 from the germline V gene are MNHNS and SASEGT. Trimming took 6 bases from V and 5 from J; bases not matched to a gene: 7. DNA for the CDR3: TGTGCCAGCAGGATGGGACTAGCGTCCCACGAGCAGTACTTC. Its translation is CASRMGLASHEQYF.

V is TRBV5-1 and J is TRBJ2-7; D is perhaps TRBD1 (6 bases). The CDR3 has 15 residues. The germline V and J ends were trimmed by 5 bases and 2 bases, with 17 bases remaining between them. CDR1 and CDR2 (germline): SGHRS, YFSETQ. The chain's CDR3 is CASRSALRDTYEQYF. The CDR3 coding sequence is TGCGCCAGCAGATCGGCTTTGAGGGACACCTACGAGCAGTACTTC.

The gene calls are TRBV11-3 and TRBJ2-6, with D tentatively TRBD1 or TRBD2 (5 bases each). Trimming took 7 bases from V and 0 from J, leaving 16 bases between them. The CDR3 is made up of 17 amino acids. The germline V gene encodes CDR1 SGHNT and CDR2 YENEEA. The CDR3 DNA reads TGTGCCAGCAAACCCCGGGACCCTAGCTCTGGGGCCAACGTCCTGACTTTC. Protein product: CASKPRDPSSGANVLTF.

V gene TRBV3-1 combines with J gene TRBJ2-5; perhaps TRBD1 as D (6 bases). Trimming cost V 4 bases and J 1 base, with 13 bases left between them. The CDR3 extends over 15 amino acids. Germline assignment: CDR1 LGHDT and CDR2 YNNKEL (reference sequence). The CDR3 region is CASSPLGAGQETQYF. The CDR3 DNA reads as TGTGCCAGCAGCCCCTTGGGGGCAGGCCAAGAGACCCAGTACTTC.

CDR3 coding DNA: TGCAGTGCAACCCCAGCGAACACTGAAGCTTTCTTT. Protein: CSATPANTEAFF. J is TRBJ1-1 and V is TRBV20-1; no clear D gene. CDR1 and CDR2 (germline): DFQATT, SNEGSKA (reference sequence). The CDR3 consists of 12 residues. V lost 6 bases and J 1 base, leaving 9 bases between the germline ends.

The table lists this clonotype with a count of one. V usage is TRBV20-1 and J usage is TRBJ2-5; D is unresolved. V lost 0 bases and J lost 3, with 8 bases in between. Germline V CDR1 and CDR2: DFQATT, SNEGSKA (reference sequence). The CDR3 contains 13 residues. CDR3 region: CSARDNTKETQYF. The CDR3 DNA is TGCAGTGCTAGAGATAACACTAAAGAGACCCAGTACTTC.

This clonotype came up a few times. The V and J genes are TRBV11-2 and TRBJ2-1; 7 bases match TRBD2. The J segment lost 5 bases and the V segment lost 6 bases, leaving 10 bases of the junction unmatched. This CDR3 is built from 15 residues. The germline CDR1 and CDR2 sequences are SGHAT and FQNNGV. This CDR3 is CASRVVAGLHNEQFF. CDR3 DNA sequence: TGTGCCAGCAGGGTCGTAGCGGGCCTCCACAATGAGCAGTTCTTC.

This clonotype showed up just a few times. The chain links TRBV5-1 to TRBJ2-5; D possibly corresponds to TRBD1 (6 bases). V gave up 0 bases and J gave up 3 bases, with 6 bases separating them. The CDR3 totals 13 residues. CDR1 is SGHRS, CDR2 YFSETQ, per germline. CDR3 DNA: TGCGCCAGCAGCTTGGGACAGGAAGAGACCCAGTACTTC. Translated, it gives CASSLGQEETQYF.

This clonotype showed up just a few times. The V and J genes are TRBV20-1 and TRBJ2-1; perhaps TRBD2 as D (6 bases). This CDR3 contains 15 residues. Germline CDR1 reads DFQATT; CDR2 reads SNEGSKA (reference sequence). The germline V and J ends were trimmed by 6 bases and 1 base, with 16 bases remaining between them. The CDR3 loop is CSANLGGPSYNEQFF. The CDR3 DNA reads as TGCAGTGCAAATCTAGGAGGGCCGTCCTACAATGAGCAGTTCTTC.

There are a few counts of this clonotype. The CDR3 loop reads CSASRSGGIATDTQYF. In DNA, the CDR3 is TGCAGTGCTAGTCGGTCCGGGGGGATAGCCACAGATACGCAGTATTTT. J is TRBJ2-3 and V is TRBV20-1, with 7 bases fitting TRBD2. After removal of 3 bases from V and 2 bases from J, the junction contained 11 bases not matched to a gene. This CDR3 comprises 16 residues. CDR1 DFQATT and CDR2 SNEGSKA come from the germline V gene (reference sequence).

The chain uses TRBV7-9 and TRBJ2-3; D not resolved. The V gene's germline CDR1 is SEHNR and CDR2 FQNEAQ (reference sequence). The CDR3 has 15 residues. V lost 5 bases and J 2 bases, leaving 14 bases between the germline ends. CDR3 sequence (DNA): TGTGCCAGCAGCCAAGGGAACCTAGACACAGATACGCAGTATTTT. Its protein product is CASSQGNLDTDTQYF.

The rearrangement links TRBV5-1 to TRBJ2-7; possibly TRBD1 for D (6 bases). The CDR3 totals 14 residues. Trimming shortened V by 0 bases and J by 4 bases, and 11 bases separated the two germline ends. The germline V gene encodes CDR1 SGHRS and CDR2 YFSETQ. The CDR3 coding sequence is TGCGCCAGCAGCTTGGGCACAGGGAATTACGAGCAGTACTTC. As protein: CASSLGTGNYEQYF.

This chain joins TRBV20-1 and TRBJ2-3, with D unresolved. Germline V gene data show CDR1 as DFQATT and CDR2 as SNEGSKA (reference sequence). Trimming left V 6 bases short and J 6 bases short, with 13 bases between. The CDR3 extends over 12 amino acids. The CDR3 spells CSAPKDADTQYF. The CDR3, as DNA: TGCAGTGCCCCTAAGGACGCGGATACGCAGTATTTT.

This clonotype was seen a few times. This sequence joins TRBV18 and TRBJ2-7; tentatively, D is TRBD1 (7 bases). This CDR3 contains 15 residues. The germline V gene encodes CDR1 KGHSH and CDR2 LQKENI. V shed 0 bases and J shed 1 base, with 10 bases lying between them. CDR3 loop: CASSPPGGQSYEQYF. The CDR3 DNA follows: TGTGCCAGCTCACCACCCGGGGGACAGTCCTACGAGCAGTACTTC.

The table lists this clonotype with a few counts. The chain links TRBV5-1 to TRBJ1-1, with D hard to call. The CDR3 contains 14 residues. Trimming cost V 1 base and J 4 bases, with 11 bases left between them. CDR1 and CDR2 from the germline V gene are SGHRS and YFSETQ. CDR3 bases: TGCGCCAGCAGCTTGTGGGAAAGAGGCACTGAAGCTTTCTTT. The encoded protein is CASSLWERGTEAFF. The full variable domain, in which reference TRBV5-1 and TRBJ1-1 provide the parts outside the CDR3, is KAGVTQTPRYLIKTRGQQVTLSCSPISGHRSVSWYQQTPGQGLQFLFEYFSETQRNKGNFPGRFSGRQFSNSRSEMNVSTLELGDSALYLCASSLWERGTEAFFGQGTRLTVV.